This TCR beta chain stems from a study of graft-versus-host responses after intestinal transplantation. In its sample, this clone was seen once. As yet, its antigen is unknown. Only in-frame clones appear in the TCRdb table, and some are missing; sequencing was by immunoSEQ multiplex PCR. Of about 100,000 clones in the sample, more than 75% were seen once. The sample was unstimulated CD4+ T cells sorted from spleen or lymph node cells, taken before transplant. This clonotype was obtained from a human donor who was the organ donor for an intestinal transplant.

DNA of the CDR3: TGTGCCAGCTCACCCCCCGTCCAGACTGAAGCTTTCTTT. This codes for CASSPPVQTEAFF. The chain carries TRBV18 and TRBJ1-1, with unresolved D. Germline CDR1 KGHSH, CDR2 LQKENI. With 3 bases removed from V and 5 bases from J, the gap between germline ends came to 10 bases. The CDR3 length is 13 residues.